One and the same sample provided the 17 T cell receptor beta chains below, sequenced in a study of T cells in Graves' hyperthyroidism and ophthalmopathy (dated by TCRdb to about 2019). The protocol used for the library was multiplex PCR. Sequencing relied on an Illumina HiSeq 2000. The TCR beta CDR3 regions were amplified from RNA transcripts. The TCR CDR3 was subjected to a first round of RT-PCR using the HTBI primer set and the Qiagen OneStep RT-PCR kit. TCRdb's own reprocessing of the public reads used fastp at Q25 and MiXCR and kept productive beta chains. Merged by CDR3 protein, the rows form single entries marked with the most common genes and DNA. Across this sample there are fewer than 450,000 distinct CDR3 sequences, with 15% to 20% seen only once. The ten largest clones capture around 35% of the sample. The sequencing input was blood. The source of these receptors is a woman under 40 with Graves' hyperthyroidism that later progressed to Graves' ophthalmopathy.

This clonotype came up many times. This chain links TRBV6-2 or TRBV6-3 with TRBJ1-5; a possible D gene is TRBD1 (5 bases). The germline gives CDR1 MNHEY, CDR2 SVGEGT. V dropped 6 bases and J dropped 2 bases, with 17 bases sitting between them. CDR3 length equals 16 residues. The DNA for the CDR3 is TGTGCCAGCAGAGGCAGGGCGGGCAGGGGCAATCAGCCCCAGCATTTT. Translating gives CASRGRAGRGNQPQHF.

This clonotype was counted at least ten times. The V call is TRBV5-1, the J call TRBJ2-2; 15 bases are a match to TRBD2. Losses at the gene ends were 4 bases for V and 3 bases for J; bases not matched to a gene: 7. CDR1 and CDR2 (germline): SGHRS, YFSETQ. The CDR3 has 18 residues. The CDR3 DNA follows: TGCGCCAGCAGCACCGGACTAGCGGGGGGGCAAGACACCGGGGAGCTGTTTTTT. Residues: CASSTGLAGGQDTGELFF.

This clonotype was counted between two and nine times. The V gene is TRBV19, the J gene TRBJ2-7; D perhaps matches TRBD2 (6 bases). The CDR3 runs 16 residues. Germline V CDR1 and CDR2: LNHDA, SQIVND (reference sequence). V lost 1 base and J lost 3, with 16 bases in between. The CDR3, as DNA: TGTGCCAGTAGTATAGGACGGCGGGGACCGATCTACGAGCAGTACTTC. This gives the protein CASSIGRRGPIYEQYF.

The genes are TRBV6-1 and TRBJ1-1; 9 bases align to TRBD1. This CDR3 region has 16 residues. Germline V lookup: CDR1 MNHNS, CDR2 SASEGT. J was trimmed by 1 base and V by 4 bases; bases with no gene match: 7. This chain's CDR3 is CASSANPGQGNTEAFF. DNA of the CDR3: TGTGCCAGCAGTGCCAACCCGGGACAGGGGAACACTGAAGCTTTCTTT.

This clonotype has a count of ten or more. The chain has TRBV28 and TRBJ1-1; a weak D match, TRBD1 (6 bases). The CDR3 length is 15 residues. Germline V gene sequence: CDR1 MDHEN, CDR2 SYDVKM. Trimming stripped 4 bases from V and 0 bases from J, with 12 bases between. CDR3 sequence: CASSSVGAMNTEAFF. The CDR3 DNA is TGTGCCAGCAGTTCTGTGGGGGCCATGAACACTGAAGCTTTCTTT.

About this clonotype itself: A read error is possible here, since a much larger clone lies one base away. CDR3 coding DNA: TGTGCCAGTAGTATGGGGCAGGGTCACACTGGAGCTTTCTTT. This sequence encodes CASSMGQGHTGAFF. The chain has TRBV19 and TRBJ1-1, with D possibly TRBD1 on 5 matching bases. The CDR3 spans 14 residues. In germline, CDR1 is LNHDA, CDR2 SQIVND (reference sequence).

This clonotype was observed many times. The V call is TRBV11-2, the J call TRBJ1-6, with a tentative D call TRBD1 (6 bases). There are 15 residues in the CDR3. Germline loops: CDR1 SGHAT, CDR2 FQNNGV. The V gene lost 2 bases and the J gene lost 15 bases, with 20 bases spanning the gap. Written as DNA, the CDR3 is TGTGCCAGCAGCTTAAAAGGACAGCTAAATTTTAGCCTCCACTTT. It codes for CASSLKGQLNFSLHF.

The chain employs TRBV7-2 and TRBJ1-1, with D unclear. V lost 4 bases and J 4 bases, leaving 4 bases between the germline ends. CDR1 and CDR2 from the germline V gene are SGHTA and FQGNSA. The CDR3 runs 11 residues. The CDR3 protein is CASSWSTEAFF. In nucleotides, the CDR3 is TGTGCCAGCAGCTGGAGCACTGAAGCTTTCTTT.

The chain uses TRBV29-1 and TRBJ2-4; D is unclear. CDR1 is SQVTM and CDR2 is ANQGSEA in the germline V gene. Trimming removed 0 bases from V and 1 base from J, with 19 bases in between. This CDR3 is 18 amino acids long. CDR3 in DNA: TGCAGCGTTGAAGACTCAGGAAAAAACTACGGGGCCAAAAACATTCAGTACTTC. Its protein product is CSVEDSGKNYGAKNIQYF. The variable domain in full, with the rest retrieved from reference TRBV29-1 and TRBJ2-4, is SAVISQKPSRDICQRGTSLTIQCQVDSQVTMMFWYRQQPGQSLTLIATANQGSEATYESGFVIDKFPISRPNLTFSTLTVSNMSPEDSSIYLCSVEDSGKNYGAKNIQYFGAGTRLSVL.

This chain uses TRBV11-1 with TRBJ2-7; D might be TRBD1 (5 bases). The V gene's germline CDR1 is SGHAT and CDR2 FQDESV (reference sequence). The CDR3 totals 15 residues. V gave up 1 base and J gave up 1 base, with 11 bases separating them. The CDR3 DNA reads as TGTGCCAGCAGCTTAGGGCAGGGAAGGTCCTACGAGCAGTACTTC. Its protein product is CASSLGQGRSYEQYF.

This clonotype was recorded at least ten times. The chain uses TRBV29-1 and TRBJ1-3; TRBD1 agrees at 9 bases. Trimming cost V 6 bases and J 3 bases; bases outside gene matches: 3. The CDR3 totals 13 residues. CDR1 is SQVTM, CDR2 ANQGSEA, per germline. The chain's CDR3 is CSVRQGDGNTIYF. In DNA form, the CDR3 reads TGCAGCGTACGACAGGGGGATGGAAACACCATATATTTT.

This clonotype was seen ten or more times. The rearrangement uses TRBV11-2 and TRBJ2-7; no clear D. Germline CDR1 is SGHAT and CDR2 is FQNNGV. This CDR3 is 16 amino acids long. V lost 3 bases and J lost 0, with 15 bases in between. The CDR3 coding sequence is TGTGCCAGCAGCTTGTCGATAATGGAGAGCTCCTACGAGCAGTACTTC. This gives the protein CASSLSIMESSYEQYF.

This clonotype was observed many times. The chain links TRBV28 to TRBJ2-3, with TRBD1 matching over 10 bases. The ends lost 5 bases at V and 2 bases at J; junction bases unmatched: 16. CDR3 length: 19 amino acids. Looked up from germline, CDR1 is MDHEN and CDR2 is SYDVKM. CDR3 coding DNA: TGTGCCAGCAGTCCGTCTGTGCGCAGGGACAGGGGTTTCACAGATACGCAGTATTTT. Protein: CASSPSVRRDRGFTDTQYF.

This clonotype was picked up a small number of times. The chain employs TRBV5-8 and TRBJ1-1, with D uncertain. Trimming cost V 1 base and J 0 bases, with 4 bases left between them. The CDR3 has 13 amino acids. Germline CDR1 is SGHTS and CDR2 is YDEGEE. The CDR3 sequence is CASSLFVNTEAFF. The CDR3 nucleotides read TGTGCCAGCAGCTTGTTCGTGAACACTGAAGCTTTCTTT. Full variable domain (rest looked up from reference TRBV5-8 and TRBJ1-1): EAGVTQSPTHLIKTRGQQATLRCSPISGHTSVYWYQQALGLGLQFLLWYDEGEERNRGNFPPRFSGRQFPNYSSELNVNALELEDSALYLCASSLFVNTEAFFGQGTRLTVV.

In this sample, this clonotype turned up many times. CDR3 bases: TGTGCCAGCAGTGAAGCGGCAGCTAATTGGGGTACGCAGTATTTT. It encodes CASSEAAANWGTQYF. The chain uses TRBV2 and TRBJ2-3, with unresolved D. This CDR3 is 15 amino acids long. V lost 0 bases and J 8 bases, leaving 15 bases between the germline ends. The germline V gene encodes CDR1 SNHLY and CDR2 FYNNEI.

This clonotype was recorded at least ten times. The chain carries TRBV10-3 and TRBJ2-7; D possibly corresponds to TRBD2 (6 bases). This CDR3 is built from 14 residues. V lost 6 bases to trimming and J lost 0 bases, with 12 bases between them. The germline V gene has CDR1 ENHRY and CDR2 SYGVKD. CDR3 sequence: CAISWGDHSYEQYF. CDR3 nucleotide sequence: TGTGCCATCAGCTGGGGGGATCACTCCTACGAGCAGTACTTC.

This sequence joins TRBV11-2 and TRBJ2-2; TRBD1 agrees at 9 bases. The CDR3 is 15 residues long. Trimming removed 5 bases from V and 6 bases from J; junction bases left unmatched: 7. The germline V gene encodes CDR1 SGHAT and CDR2 FQNNGV. CDR3 sequence (DNA): TGTGCCAGCAGCAAAGACAGGGGGGTACCCGGGGAGCTGTTTTTT. Protein sequence: CASSKDRGVPGELFF.